What follows is one TCR beta chain and its context. The antigen remains undetermined. These data come from a study of regulatory T cells in long-lasting Graves disease. For the study at large: Disease was considered persistent Graves' disease after over 5 years of antithyroid drugs (with positive TSH receptor antibodies). Whole-study results and caveats: Persistent disease samples used TRBV28, TRBJ1-2 and TRBJ2-5 preferentially.

Through Arm-PCR of CDR3 regions and iRepertoire HTBI primers, TCR beta libraries were built. TCRdb re-analysed the multiplex PCR reads in MiXCR, keeping a single row per CDR3 protein. The sample has about 300,000 distinct CDR3 sequences; 22% are singletons. The CDR3 contains 13 residues. The germline V gene encodes CDR1 LNHDA and CDR2 SQIVND (reference sequence). Deletions cut 5 bases from V and 7 bases from J, with 11 bases between. Time point meaning: persistent/refractory GD, antithyroid drugs over 5 years with positive TRAb. From PBMCs, RNA was extracted and then used to make the TCR library. This sample comprised peripheral blood mononuclear cells (PBMCs), obtained when the disease was refractory, from a patient treated with antithyroid drugs. The chain carries TRBV19 and TRBJ2-2, with a weak D call TRBD2 (7 bases). The sequence was collected from a female donor with Graves disease. CDR3 bases: TGTGCCAGTAGTCGGGGGGCGAACGGGGAGCTGTTTTTT. Protein sequence: CASSRGANGELFF.